A single sample gave rise to the 14 T cell receptor beta chains below, sequenced in a study of radiation and T cells in renal cell carcinoma. Time point of the sample: baseline pretreatment blood. The treatment is: 15 Gy SBRT to primary tumor, nephrectomy 4 weeks later. The assay was immunoSEQ multiplex PCR, and TCRdb's table has in-frame clones only and misses some. Of about 150,000 clones in the sample, roughly nine tenths are singletons; the top ten hold roughly 4.1%. The input for sequencing was blood, taken from a patient whose treatment included radiotherapy and nephrectomy. The receptors here all came from a woman in her seventies with renal cell carcinoma.

This clone came up a few times. This rearrangement joins TRBV6-5 to TRBJ2-6, with no clear D. CDR3 length equals 13 residues. Germline-derived CDR1 and CDR2 are MNHEY and SVGAGI. Trimming left V 0 bases short and J 3 bases short, with 0 bases between. This chain's CDR3 is CASSYSGANVLTF. The CDR3 DNA follows: TGTGCCAGCAGTTACTCTGGGGCCAACGTCCTGACTTTC.

The V gene is TRBV10-1, the J gene TRBJ2-3; 9 positions agree with TRBD1. The CDR3 consists of 15 residues. V dropped 5 bases and J dropped 6; count of bases not matched to a gene: 9. Germline V lookup: CDR1 WNHNN, CDR2 SYGVQD (reference sequence). Written as DNA, the CDR3 is TGCGCCAGCAGTCCAGGACAGGGGCGCGGGGATACGCAGTATTTT. This sequence encodes CASSPGQGRGDTQYF.

The J gene is TRBJ1-2, the V gene TRBV7-2, with TRBD1 identical over 9 bases. The ends lost 1 base at V and 5 bases at J; junction bases unmatched: 2. Germline V lookup: CDR1 SGHTA, CDR2 FQGNSA. The CDR3 loop spans 14 amino acids. The CDR3 region has the DNA TGTGCCAGCAGCTTAGGGACAGGGGCGTATGGCTACACCTTC. It yields the protein CASSLGTGAYGYTF.

The rearrangement links TRBV5-6 to TRBJ2-1, with D possibly matching TRBD2 (5 bases). V was shortened by 4 bases and J by 2 bases, with 7 bases between the two germline ends. The CDR3 has 13 amino acids. CDR1 SGHDT and CDR2 YYEEEE come from the germline V gene. The CDR3 here is CASSIGAYNEQFF. CDR3 DNA: TGTGCCAGCAGCATCGGGGCCTACAATGAGCAGTTCTTC.

The chain has TRBV28 and TRBJ1-2, with D unclear. This CDR3 spans 12 amino acids. V shed 5 bases and J shed 4 bases, with 8 bases lying between them. Germline V gives CDR1 MDHEN, CDR2 SYDVKM. The CDR3 here is CASSLGRYGYTF. The CDR3 DNA reads as TGTGCCAGCAGTCTCGGTCGCTATGGCTACACCTTC.

Concerning this clone itself: The sample holds other DNA sequences that translate to the same CDR3. This chain connects TRBV7-2 to TRBJ2-7, with D tentatively TRBD2 (5 bases). The V end was cut by 5 bases, the J end by 1 base, with 6 bases between. Germline CDR1 and CDR2: SGHTA and FQGNSA. This CDR3 is 12 amino acids long. The CDR3 spells CASSPGSYEQYF. The DNA for the CDR3 is TGTGCCAGCAGCCCGGGGTCCTACGAGCAGTACTTC.

The V call is TRBV7-2, the J call TRBJ2-2; D gene uncertain. V was shortened by 5 bases and J by 7 bases, with 11 bases between the two germline ends. CDR1 and CDR2 from the germline V gene are SGHTA and FQGNSA. This CDR3 has 13 amino acids. CDR3 residues: CASSPSSVGELFF. The CDR3 DNA is TGTGCCAGCAGCCCCTCCTCCGTCGGGGAGCTGTTTTTT.

The CDR3 region has the DNA TGTGCCAGTAGTAAGGGACAGGCCCCCTACGAGCAGTACTTC. Translated: CASSKGQAPYEQYF. The chain uses TRBV19 and TRBJ2-7; TRBD1 matches 8 bases. With 4 bases clipped from V and 2 bases from J, the junction kept 4 bases outside the gene matches. CDR3 length: 14 amino acids. CDR1 is LNHDA, CDR2 SQIVND, per germline (reference sequence).

This clone has a single count. The chain links TRBV11-3 to TRBJ1-4, with 10 bases that match TRBD1. The V gene's germline CDR1 is SGHNT and CDR2 YENEEA. The ends lost 5 bases at V and 8 bases at J; junction bases unmatched: 8. This CDR3 has 15 residues. CDR3 sequence (DNA): TGTGCCAGCAGCCTTCGGACAGGGGGACGGGAAAAACTGTTTTTT. Translation gives CASSLRTGGREKLFF.

This chain connects TRBV5-1 to TRBJ2-3; 9 bases line up with TRBD2. This CDR3 is 15 amino acids long. V lost 6 bases to trimming and J lost 6 bases; unmatched junction nucleotides: 11. CDR1 and CDR2 from the germline V gene are SGHRS and YFSETQ. The CDR3 DNA reads TGCGCCAGCACCCCAGCGGGGGGAGGGGGCGATACGCAGTATTTT. Its protein product is CASTPAGGGGDTQYF.

The chain is built from TRBV6-6 and TRBJ2-3, with TRBD1 matching over 8 bases. V was pared by 6 bases and J by 0 bases, with 5 bases of the junction left unmatched. The CDR3 covers 15 residues. Germline CDR1 MNHNY, CDR2 SVGAGI (reference sequence). The CDR3 reads CASRTGVGSTDTQYF. The CDR3 DNA reads as TGTGCCAGCAGGACAGGGGTAGGAAGCACAGATACGCAGTATTTT.

The gene calls are TRBV5-4 and TRBJ2-7; maybe TRBD1 (6 bases). V shed 4 bases and J shed 5 bases, with 19 bases lying between them. CDR1 SGHNT and CDR2 YYREEE come from the germline V gene (reference sequence). The CDR3 totals 15 residues. CDR3: CASSADINRAHEQYF. The CDR3 DNA sequence: TGTGCCAGCAGCGCGGATATCAACAGGGCCCACGAGCAGTACTTC.

Regarding this clone: In the same sample, other DNA sequences code for this CDR3. CDR3 residues: CASSTQRNTEAFF. In DNA, the CDR3 is TGTGCCAGTAGTACTCAGAGGAACACTGAAGCTTTCTTT. The J gene is TRBJ1-1, the V gene TRBV19, with no clear D. CDR1 is LNHDA, CDR2 SQIVND, per germline (reference sequence). Between the trimmed V and J ends, which lost 4 bases and 1 base, there was a span of 7 bases. The CDR3 loop spans 13 amino acids.

This chain connects TRBV5-1 to TRBJ2-4, with D perhaps matching TRBD1 or TRBD2 (5 bases each). The CDR3 is made up of 16 amino acids. The V end lost 0 bases, the J end lost 0 bases, and 10 bases lay between the germline ends. Germline V gene sequence: CDR1 SGHRS, CDR2 YFSETQ. The CDR3 reads CASSLVLGEAKNIQYF. CDR3 DNA: TGCGCCAGCAGCTTGGTACTAGGGGAAGCCAAAAACATTCAGTACTTC.